Included here is one TCR beta chain sequence, with context. This clonotype was counted between two and nine times. Its target antigen remains unknown. The record has no base qualities; no much larger clone is one base away. These data belong to a study of vaccination and CD4 T cells after COVID-19 (dated by TCRdb to 2022 to 2024). Regarding the research as a whole: Convalescent patients had a positive SARS-CoV-2 result on nasal swab PCR, and of these patients, some ten had mild disease and one had severe disease. In the convalescent cohort there were six males and four females, among whom were two Hispanic individuals, seven Caucasians, two Asians and one multiracial person. Participants received two doses of either the Pfizer-BioNTech BNT162b2 vaccine (n=8) or the Moderna mRNA-1273 vaccine (n=2). Post-COVID blood samples from convalescent patients were collected a median of roughly 100 days after diagnosis, with a range of 35 to 161 days. The time from the second vaccine dose to post-vaccine blood sampling had a median of roughly 70 days and ranged from about 12 to 250 days. Culture stimuli were overlapping spike peptide pools from SARS-CoV-2 and from the common cold coronaviruses HCoV-NL63, HCoV-OC43 and HCoV-229E. As controls, cultures received a CEFX viral epitope pool (the positive control), an HIV-1 Nef peptide pool (the negative control), or no peptide at all. The spike-specific CD4+ TCR repertoire was compared before and after mRNA vaccination in approximately 9 COVID-19 convalescent patients and several infection-naive healthy vaccine recipients.

Study-wide conclusions, independent of this receptor: In convalescent patients, a median around 90% of post-vaccine SARS-CoV-2-reactive clones were detected only after vaccination, and vaccine-specific priming was suggested by this finding. The study included relatively few convalescent patients and did not analyze early timepoints after natural infection. Of the vaccine-specific clones found in convalescent patients, nearly all (304 of 307) were mono-reactive for SARS-CoV-2 spike instead of being cross-reactive with common cold coronaviruses. The median number of SARS-CoV-2-reactive clonotypes rose from about 23 after infection to a few dozen after vaccination, but the change was not significant.

The treatment or condition label on this specimen signifies: approximately 10-day PBMC culture with coronavirus spike peptide pools or control peptides (ViraFEST assay). To expand antigen-specific T cells with peptide pools and then pick out the expanded clonotypes through TCR sequencing, the study relied on the ViraFEST assay. The positive SARS-CoV-2 PCR tests of the convalescent patients were dated from March to December 2020, before the Alpha, Beta and Delta variants emerged in the United States. Each well held 1.5 million to 2.5 million PBMCs cultured with 10 ug/ml peptide pools in IMDM containing 5% human AB serum and 9 to 10 IU/ml IL-2. Half of the culture medium was replaced with fresh IL-2-containing medium on days 3 and 7. Once the cells had been in culture for over 9 days, the EasySep CD4+ T cell isolation kit was used to isolate CD4+ T cells by negative selection. PBMCs were separated from whole blood using Ficoll-Paque Plus gradient centrifugation and then either used fresh or cryopreserved at -140C. Triplicate wells were generally used for each culture condition.

The V and J ends are trimmed by 0 bases and 5 bases, leaving 10 bases between them. The CDR3 starts with the cysteine, ends with the phenylalanine, and has 14 residues. The sequence is cut down to CDR3 DNA, 42 bases in frame from base 1. For CDR1 and CDR2, the germline V gene lists ENHRY and SYGVKD. Libraries were made using PCR. TCR sequencing of DNA from cultured CD4+ T cells used the Oncomine TCR Beta short-read assay at the Johns Hopkins FTIC core. Genomic DNA was extracted from the cultured CD4+ T cells with the QIAamp micro DNA kit. The Oncomine TCR Beta libraries from cultured CD4+ T cells were pooled using unique dual indexes and then sequenced on an Illumina iSeq 100. The authors processed their data as follows. Non-productive sequences were filtered out, and CDR3s that did not start with C, did not end with F or W, or were shorter than 7 amino acids were discarded. Antigen-specific clonotypes were identified using the MANAFEST web application through comparison of peptide-stimulated wells with reference and other culture wells. An FDR below 0.05, an odds ratio above 5, and a productive frequency above 0.1% in at least two of three replicate wells were required for clones to be considered positive. A clonotype was classed as cross-reactive if the clonotype showed significant expansion both in SARS-CoV-2 spike wells and in at least one common cold coronavirus spike condition. Using R version 3.6.1, CDR3 homology was evaluated through Levenshtein distances (stringdist) along with unrooted phylogenetic trees (ape). The public reads were reanalyzed by TCRdb: fastp trimming at Q25, MiXCR alignment, in-frame beta chains only. Rows merge per CDR3 protein into single entries with the most common DNA and genes. TCRdb, rather than the study authors, made the V and J calls. This sample gives just over 3,500 distinct CDR3 sequences in total; about 40% of them show up just once. The top ten clonotypes cover roughly 27% of the sample.

This receptor was identified in a human donor who had recovered from COVID-19. Source material: CD4+ T cells from blood, cultured in vitro. The chain is encoded by TRBV10-3 joined to TRBJ2-5; too little of a D gene remains to name it. CDR3 region: CAISESGLMETQYF. The DNA sequence reads TGTGCCATCAGTGAGTCTGGGTTGATGGAGACCCAGTACTTC.